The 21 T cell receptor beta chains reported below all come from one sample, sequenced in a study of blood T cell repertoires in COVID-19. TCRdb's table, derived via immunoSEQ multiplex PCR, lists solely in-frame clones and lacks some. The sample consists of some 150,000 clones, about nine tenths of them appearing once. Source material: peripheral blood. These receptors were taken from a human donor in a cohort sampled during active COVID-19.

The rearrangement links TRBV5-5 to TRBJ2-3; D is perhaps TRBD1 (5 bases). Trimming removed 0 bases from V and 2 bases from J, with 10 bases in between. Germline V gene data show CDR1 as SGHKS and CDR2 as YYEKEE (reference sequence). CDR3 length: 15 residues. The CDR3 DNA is TGTGCCAGCAGCTTGGGGCAGGGTTTCACAGATACGCAGTATTTT. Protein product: CASSLGQGFTDTQYF.

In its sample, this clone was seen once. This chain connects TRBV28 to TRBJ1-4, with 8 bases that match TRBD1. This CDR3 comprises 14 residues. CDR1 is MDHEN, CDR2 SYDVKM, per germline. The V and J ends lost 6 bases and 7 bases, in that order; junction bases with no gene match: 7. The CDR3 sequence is CASRDAGGSEKLFF. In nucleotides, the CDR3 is TGTGCCAGCAGGGATGCAGGGGGCTCTGAAAAACTGTTTTTT.

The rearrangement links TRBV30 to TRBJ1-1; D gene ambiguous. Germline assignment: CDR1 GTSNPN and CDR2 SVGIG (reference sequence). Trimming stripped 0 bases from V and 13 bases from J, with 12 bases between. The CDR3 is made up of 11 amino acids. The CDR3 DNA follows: TGTGCCTGGAGTGTGCCACAGTATAGTTTCTTT. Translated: CAWSVPQYSFF.

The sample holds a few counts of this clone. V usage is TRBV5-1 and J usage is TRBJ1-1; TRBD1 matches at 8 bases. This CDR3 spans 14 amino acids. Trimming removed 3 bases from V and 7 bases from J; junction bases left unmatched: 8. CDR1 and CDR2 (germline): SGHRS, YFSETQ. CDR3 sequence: CASSWTGSTGEAFF. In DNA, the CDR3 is TGCGCCAGCAGCTGGACAGGGTCGACGGGTGAAGCTTTCTTT.

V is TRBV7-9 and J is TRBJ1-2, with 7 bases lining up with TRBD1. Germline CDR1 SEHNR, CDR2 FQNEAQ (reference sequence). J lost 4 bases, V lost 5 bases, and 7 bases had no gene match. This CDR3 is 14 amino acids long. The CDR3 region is CASSATGSGYGYTF. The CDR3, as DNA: TGTGCCAGCAGCGCGACAGGGAGTGGCTATGGCTACACCTTC.

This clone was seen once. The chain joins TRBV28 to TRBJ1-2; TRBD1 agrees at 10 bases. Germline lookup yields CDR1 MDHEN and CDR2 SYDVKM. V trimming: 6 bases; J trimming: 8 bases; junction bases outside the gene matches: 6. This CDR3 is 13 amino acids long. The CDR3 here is CASRVTGGHGYTF. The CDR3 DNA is TGTGCCAGCAGAGTGACAGGGGGCCACGGCTACACCTTC.

DNA for the CDR3: TGTGCCATCAGTGAGGCGGCACGGGGGGGCTTTTATACGCAGTATTTT. As protein: CAISEAARGGFYTQYF. V and J are TRBV10-3 and TRBJ2-3; TRBD2 agrees at 8 bases. Germline loops: CDR1 ENHRY, CDR2 SYGVKD. The CDR3 runs 16 residues. The trim removed 2 bases at V and 7 bases at J, leaving 11 bases unmatched.

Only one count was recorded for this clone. CDR3 DNA sequence: TGTGCCAGCGGGAGCCCCTATAATTCACCCCTCCACTTT. This encodes CASGSPYNSPLHF. The V call is TRBV6-5, the J call TRBJ1-6; no firm D call. Trimming removed 8 bases at V and 2 bases at J, with 7 bases between. Looked up from germline, CDR1 is MNHEY and CDR2 is SVGAGI. The CDR3 consists of 13 residues.

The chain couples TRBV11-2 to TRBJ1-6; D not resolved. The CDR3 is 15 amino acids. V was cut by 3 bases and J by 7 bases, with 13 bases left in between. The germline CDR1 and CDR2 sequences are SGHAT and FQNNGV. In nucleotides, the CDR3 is TGTGCCAGCAGCTTTGTGCTGGGCGAAAATTCACCCCTCCACTTT. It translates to CASSFVLGENSPLHF.

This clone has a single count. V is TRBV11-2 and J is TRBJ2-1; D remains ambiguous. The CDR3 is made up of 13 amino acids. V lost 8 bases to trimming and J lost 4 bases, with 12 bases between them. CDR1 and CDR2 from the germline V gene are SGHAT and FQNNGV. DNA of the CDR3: TGTGCCAGCGAAGAGACACCGTACAATGAGCAGTTCTTC. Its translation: CASEETPYNEQFF.

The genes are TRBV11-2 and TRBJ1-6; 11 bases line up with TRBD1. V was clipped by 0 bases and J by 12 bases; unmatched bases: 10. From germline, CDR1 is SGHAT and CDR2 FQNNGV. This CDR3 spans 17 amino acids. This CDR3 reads CASSLDRRTGGGKPLHF. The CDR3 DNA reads TGTGCCAGCAGCTTAGATCGTCGGACAGGGGGCGGAAAACCCCTCCACTTT. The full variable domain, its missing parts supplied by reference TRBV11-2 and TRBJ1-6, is EAGVAQSPRYKIIEKRQSVAFWCNPISGHATLYWYQQILGQGPKLLIQFQNNGVVDDSQLPKDRFSAERLKGVDSTLKIQPAKLEDSAVYLCASSLDRRTGGGKPLHFGNGTRLTVT.

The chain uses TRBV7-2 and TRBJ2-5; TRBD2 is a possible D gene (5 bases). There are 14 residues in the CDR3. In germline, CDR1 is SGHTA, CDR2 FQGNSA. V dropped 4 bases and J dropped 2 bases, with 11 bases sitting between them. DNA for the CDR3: TGTGCCAGCAGCTCGGAGGTGTATCAAGAGACCCAGTACTTC. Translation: CASSSEVYQETQYF.

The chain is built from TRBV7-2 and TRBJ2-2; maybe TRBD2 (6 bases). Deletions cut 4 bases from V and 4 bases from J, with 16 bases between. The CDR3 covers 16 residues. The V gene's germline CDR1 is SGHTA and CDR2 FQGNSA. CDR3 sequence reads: CASSSSRGSGTGELFF. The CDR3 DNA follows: TGTGCCAGCAGCTCTTCCCGGGGTAGCGGCACCGGGGAGCTGTTTTTT.

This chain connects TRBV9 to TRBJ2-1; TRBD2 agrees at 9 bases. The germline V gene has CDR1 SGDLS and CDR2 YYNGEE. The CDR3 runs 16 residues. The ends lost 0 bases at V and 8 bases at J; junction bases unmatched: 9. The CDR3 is CASSVALAGAGDEQFF. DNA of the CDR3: TGTGCCAGCAGCGTAGCGTTAGCGGGGGCCGGGGATGAGCAGTTCTTC.

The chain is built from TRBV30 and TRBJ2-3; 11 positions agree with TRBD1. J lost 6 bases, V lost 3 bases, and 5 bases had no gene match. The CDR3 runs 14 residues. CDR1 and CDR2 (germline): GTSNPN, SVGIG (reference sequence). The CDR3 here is CAWSRDRGSDTQYF. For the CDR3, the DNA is TGTGCCTGGAGCCGGGACAGGGGGTCGGATACGCAGTATTTT.

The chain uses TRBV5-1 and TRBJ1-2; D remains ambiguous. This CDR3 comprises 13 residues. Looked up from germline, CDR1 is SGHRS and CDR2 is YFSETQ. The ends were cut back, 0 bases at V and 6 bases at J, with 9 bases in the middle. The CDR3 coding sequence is TGCGCCAGCAGCTTGGGAGACGGGAATGGCTACACCTTC. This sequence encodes CASSLGDGNGYTF.

The CDR3 coding sequence is TGTGCCACCAGCAGAGACGTAGCGGGAGGGCGCGAGCAGTACTTC. Translated: CATSRDVAGGREQYF. J is TRBJ2-7 and V is TRBV15; 11 bases align to TRBD2. After removal of 0 bases from V and 6 bases from J, the junction contained 4 bases not matched to a gene. Germline CDR1 LNHNV, CDR2 YYDKDF (reference sequence). CDR3 length: 15 residues.

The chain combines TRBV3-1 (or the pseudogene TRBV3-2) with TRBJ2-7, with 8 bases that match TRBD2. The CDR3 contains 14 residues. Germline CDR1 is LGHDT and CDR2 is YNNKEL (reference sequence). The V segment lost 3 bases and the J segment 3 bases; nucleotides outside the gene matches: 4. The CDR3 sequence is CASSQTSASYEQYF. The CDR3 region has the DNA TGTGCCAGCAGCCAGACTAGCGCGAGCTACGAGCAGTACTTC.

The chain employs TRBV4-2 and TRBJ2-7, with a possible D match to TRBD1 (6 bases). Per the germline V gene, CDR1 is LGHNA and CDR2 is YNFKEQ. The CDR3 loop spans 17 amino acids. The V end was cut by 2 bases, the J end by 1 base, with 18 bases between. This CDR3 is CASSQLFGTQDSYEQYF. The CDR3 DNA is TGTGCCAGCAGCCAACTTTTCGGGACACAAGATTCCTACGAGCAGTACTTC.

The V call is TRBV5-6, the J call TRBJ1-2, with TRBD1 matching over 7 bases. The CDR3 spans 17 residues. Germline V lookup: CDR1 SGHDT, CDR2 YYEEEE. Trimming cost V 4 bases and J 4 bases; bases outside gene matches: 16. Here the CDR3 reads CASSPLFTGAPSYGYTF. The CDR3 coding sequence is TGTGCCAGCAGCCCGCTGTTCACAGGGGCCCCTAGCTATGGCTACACCTTC.

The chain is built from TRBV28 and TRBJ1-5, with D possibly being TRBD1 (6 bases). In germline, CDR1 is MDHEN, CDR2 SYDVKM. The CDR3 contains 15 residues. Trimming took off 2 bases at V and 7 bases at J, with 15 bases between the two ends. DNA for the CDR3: TGTGCCAGCAGTTTAGGGGGAACAGGGCAACAGCCCCAGCATTTT. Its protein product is CASSLGGTGQQPQHF. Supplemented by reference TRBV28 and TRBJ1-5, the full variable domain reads DVKVTQSSRYLVKRTGEKVFLECVQDMDHENMFWYRQDPGLGLRLIYFSYDVKMKEKGDIPEGYSVSREKKERFSLILESASTNQTSMYLCASSLGGTGQQPQHFGDGTRLSIL.